This T cell receptor beta chain was recovered during a study of blood T cell repertoires in COVID-19. Study details: Acute and convalescent COVID-19 samples came from the United States, Italy and Spain.

In Seattle, patients joined the study during active infection and were tracked longitudinally. Germline V gene data show CDR1 as LGHDT and CDR2 as YNNKEL (reference sequence). This CDR3 has 13 residues. The ends were cut back, 3 bases at V and 7 bases at J, with 13 bases in the middle. Sequencing used immunoSEQ multiplex PCR; TCRdb keeps in-frame clones, though not all of them. The sample shows 450,000 or so clones, 75% to 90% of them seen only once. The TCR was taken from a woman aged 35 to 49 with COVID-19, enrolled during active disease. This chain joins TRBV3-1 (or the pseudogene TRBV3-2) and TRBJ2-7, with D perhaps matching TRBD1 (6 bases). The sequenced material came from peripheral blood. This CDR3 is CASSQGRGQEQYF. The CDR3 DNA reads as TGTGCCAGCAGCCAGGGCAGGGGTCAAGAGCAGTACTTC.